Sequencing of this TCR beta chain was carried out in a study of shared clonotypes between healthy human individuals. Data came from immunoSEQ multiplex PCR; TCRdb stores just in-frame clones and leaves some out. In the table there are about 2,200,000 clones, 85% to 95% of which are singletons. This CDR3 is built from 16 residues. CDR1 is SEHNR and CDR2 is FQNEAQ in the germline V gene (reference sequence). J lost 7 bases, V lost 5 bases, and 13 bases had no gene match. CD8 cells regarded as naive lacked CD45RO, were positively chosen for CCR7, and omitted terminally differentiated effector memory CD45RA+ cells. Adult donors, all healthy and HIV-negative, had no recent acute infections or vaccinations. This clone was picked up one time.

The sequenced material came from naive CD8+ T cells from PBMCs. The rearrangement joins TRBV7-9 to TRBJ2-1; TRBD1 aligns across 8 bases. The TCR sequence derives from a man younger than 35 in good health. Some clones in this sample may be carry-over from other donors' samples. This CDR3 reads CASSPPRQGAANEQFF. CDR3 DNA sequence: TGTGCCAGCAGCCCCCCACGGCAGGGGGCAGCTAATGAGCAGTTCTTC. Drawing the rest from reference TRBV7-9 and TRBJ2-1, the complete variable domain is DTGVSQNPRHKITKRGQNVTFRCDPISEHNRLYWYRQTLGQGPEFLTYFQNEAQLEKSRLLSDRFSAERPKGSFSTLEIQRTEQGDSAMYLCASSPPRQGAANEQFFGPGTRLTVL.